This TCR beta chain was obtained from a study of T cells after yellow fever vaccination. At the level of the study: SMART-Seq v4 Ultra Low Input prepared the low-cell-number fractions. Overall study results and limits: Reappearing after the booster were most of the clones from primary vaccination (roughly 96% CD4, around 88% CD8). Only a small proportion of the clonotypes turned up in both the CD4 and the CD8 compartments, likely arising from convergent recombination.

Conversion of TCR transcripts into cDNA relied on 5'RACE template switching, which added a universal primer site and UMIs. TCRdb called the 5' RACE reads again in MiXCR, with one record for every CDR3 protein. The sample lists a few hundred thousand distinct CDR3 sequences, about 7.1% seen once, with approximately 0.85% in the top ten. The CDR3 sequence is 14 residues long. Trimming shortened V by 5 bases and J by 6 bases, and 13 bases separated the two germline ends. CDR1 is WNHNN, CDR2 SYGVQD, per germline (reference sequence). This clonotype showed up just a few times. Its antigen is currently unknown.

This clonotype was sampled from a man aged 25 to 40 who received the YFV17D yellow fever vaccine. The sequencing here drew on CD4+ T cells sorted from PBMCs, taken 15 days after the yellow fever booster vaccination. The chain employs TRBV10-1 and TRBJ2-2, with no clear D. As DNA, the CDR3 is TGCGCCAGCAGTCCGGCCCTTGGCGCCGGGGAGCTGTTTTTT. Its protein product is CASSPALGAGELFF.